Following are 29 T cell receptor beta chains from one sample sequenced in a study of HIV-infected children after antiretroviral therapy interruption. RNA-based 3' RACE libraries used unique molecular identifiers. TCRdb reprocessed the 3' RACE reads with MiXCR, giving one entry per CDR3 protein. The sample holds 40,000 to 55,000 distinct CDR3 sequences, approximately 4.3% seen once. Regarding treatment: PENTA 11 planned treatment interruption arm or continuous ART arm. Sequencing used CD45RA+ CD4+ T cells from PBMCs, pooled from several time points, obtained from a donor given antiretroviral therapy, either interrupted or continuous. Subset: naive CD4+ CD45RA+ CD45RO- T cells. The receptor set was obtained from a pool of human donors with HIV.

The sample holds many counts of this clonotype. The chain is built from TRBV19 and TRBJ2-7, with 9 bases matching TRBD1. CDR3 length: 15 amino acids. Looked up from germline, CDR1 is LNHDA and CDR2 is SQIVND (reference sequence). V shed 2 bases, J shed 5 bases, and the junction held 7 bases outside the gene matches. CDR3 sequence (DNA): TGTGCCAGTAGTATATCCCGGGACAGGGATCACGAGCAGTACTTC. This sequence encodes CASSISRDRDHEQYF.

This clonotype has just a few counts. V is TRBV18 and J is TRBJ2-5; D remains ambiguous. Trimming pared 2 bases from V and 2 bases from J, leaving 9 bases between. The CDR3 is 14 residues long. The germline CDR1 and CDR2 sequences are KGHSH and LQKENI. The CDR3 here is CASSPSTVQETQYF. Written as DNA, the CDR3 is TGTGCCAGCTCACCATCGACGGTTCAAGAGACCCAGTACTTC.

This clonotype was seen repeatedly, ten times or more. The rearrangement links TRBV7-2 to TRBJ2-1; perhaps TRBD2 as D (7 bases). CDR1 and CDR2 (germline): SGHTA, FQGNSA. This CDR3 has 12 amino acids. V was trimmed by 8 bases and J by 5 bases, leaving 10 bases between them. The CDR3, as DNA: TGTGCCAGCCGGGGGGCCAACAATGAGCAGTTCTTC. Translation gives CASRGANNEQFF.

At least ten counts were recorded for this clonotype. The V call is TRBV12-3 or TRBV12-4, the J call TRBJ1-2, with D unresolved. With 5 bases removed from V and 8 bases from J, the gap between germline ends came to 12 bases. The CDR3 extends over 12 amino acids. The CDR3 nucleotides read TGTGCCAGCAGTAACGCCCTATTCGGCTACACCTTC. As protein: CASSNALFGYTF.

This clonotype was recorded many times. The chain links TRBV9 to TRBJ2-7; 10 bases are shared with TRBD2. The length of the CDR3 is 16 residues. From germline, CDR1 is SGDLS and CDR2 YYNGEE. With V trimmed by 0 bases and J by 5 bases, 8 bases remained unmatched. The CDR3 DNA sequence: TGTGCCAGCAGCGTAGATTGGGGACTAGCGAACCACGAGCAGTACTTC. This gives the protein CASSVDWGLANHEQYF.

The sample holds many counts of this clonotype. The V call is TRBV28, the J call TRBJ2-1; D may be TRBD2 (7 bases). The germline V gene encodes CDR1 MDHEN and CDR2 SYDVKM. This CDR3 is built from 16 residues. The V gene lost 2 bases and the J gene lost 8 bases, with 19 bases spanning the gap. CDR3 sequence: CASSLPGGPPPHEQFF. The CDR3 DNA reads as TGTGCCAGCAGTTTACCCGGGGGGCCCCCCCCGCATGAGCAGTTCTTC.

This clonotype was detected ten times or more. The rearrangement uses TRBV20-1 and TRBJ2-3, with TRBD2 matching over 9 bases. Germline CDR1 reads DFQATT; CDR2 reads SNEGSKA (reference sequence). The CDR3 is 17 residues long. V lost 0 bases, J lost 2 bases, and 9 bases stayed unmatched. This CDR3 is CSARDLGSGGTTDTQYF. The DNA of the CDR3 is TGCAGTGCTAGAGATCTGGGGAGCGGGGGGACCACAGATACGCAGTATTTT.

This clonotype has only a few counts. The chain uses TRBV4-1 and TRBJ1-2; tentative D call: TRBD1 (5 bases). The CDR3 is 15 residues long. Germline CDR1 and CDR2: MGHRA and YSYEKL. The V end was cut by 4 bases, the J end by 6 bases, with 18 bases between. The CDR3 nucleotides are TGCGCCAGCAGCCTGTCCGGGACCCTCGGCGATGGCTACACCTTC. Protein sequence: CASSLSGTLGDGYTF.

The V call is TRBV20-1, the J call TRBJ2-2; D might be TRBD2 (6 bases). This CDR3 contains 14 residues. In germline, CDR1 is DFQATT, CDR2 SNEGSKA (reference sequence). V lost 3 bases to trimming and J lost 2 bases, with 10 bases between them. In nucleotides, the CDR3 is TGCAGTGCTAGTTCGCGGGAAAACACCGGGGAGCTGTTTTTT. Translated: CSASSRENTGELFF.

The V call is TRBV20-1, the J call TRBJ2-7; a weak D match, TRBD1 (6 bases). CDR1 and CDR2 (germline): DFQATT, SNEGSKA (reference sequence). Between the trimmed V and J ends, which lost 6 bases and 3 bases, there was a span of 12 bases. The CDR3 loop spans 12 amino acids. The CDR3 DNA is TGCAGTGCCATAAAGACAGGCTACGAGCAGTACTTC. Amino acid sequence: CSAIKTGYEQYF.

This clonotype was counted at least ten times. CDR3 residues: CASSSWTGNSDTQYF. For the CDR3, the DNA is TGTGCCAGCAGCTCCTGGACAGGGAACTCCGATACGCAGTATTTT. This chain joins TRBV7-8 and TRBJ2-3, with 8 positions matching TRBD1. The CDR3 runs to 15 residues. V lost 4 bases to trimming and J lost 6 bases; unmatched junction nucleotides: 9. Germline assignment: CDR1 SGHVS and CDR2 FQNEAQ.

The rearrangement uses TRBV15 and TRBJ2-3, with 9 nucleotides matching TRBD1. After removal of 10 bases from V and 3 bases from J, the junction contained 14 bases not matched to a gene. There are 16 residues in the CDR3. Germline assignment: CDR1 LNHNV and CDR2 YYDKDF (reference sequence). CDR3: CASSSVRTGDTDTQYF. The CDR3 bases are TGTGCCAGCAGTTCCGTGAGGACAGGGGATACAGATACGCAGTATTTT.

This clonotype occurred many times. The rearrangement links TRBV11-3 to TRBJ2-1; 10 nucleotides line up with TRBD2. The V and J ends lost 3 bases and 4 bases, in that order; junction bases with no gene match: 3. The V gene's germline CDR1 is SGHNT and CDR2 YENEEA. The CDR3 length is 15 residues. CDR3 nucleotide sequence: TGTGCCAGCAGCTTGGGGACTAGCGCATACAATGAGCAGTTCTTC. It yields the protein CASSLGTSAYNEQFF.

This clonotype was observed many times. V is TRBV5-6 and J is TRBJ2-2; tentative D call: TRBD1 (6 bases). V was pared by 4 bases and J by 4 bases, with 14 bases between. Germline V gene sequence: CDR1 SGHDT, CDR2 YYEEEE. This CDR3 is built from 15 residues. The CDR3: CASSHGTIITGELFF. CDR3 bases: TGTGCCAGCAGCCACGGGACAATCATCACCGGGGAGCTGTTTTTT.

This clonotype was counted at least ten times. The V gene is TRBV5-1, the J gene TRBJ2-1; either TRBD1 or TRBD2 may fit D (5 bases each). V was clipped by 7 bases and J by 2 bases, with 13 bases between them. The length of the CDR3 is 14 residues. Per the germline V gene, CDR1 is SGHRS and CDR2 is YFSETQ. CDR3 sequence reads: CASGRDAAYNEQFF. In DNA form, the CDR3 reads TGCGCCAGCGGACGGGACGCAGCCTACAATGAGCAGTTCTTC.

This clonotype was observed a handful of times. V is TRBV19 and J is TRBJ1-5; D gene unclear. Germline V gives CDR1 LNHDA, CDR2 SQIVND (reference sequence). Trimming pared 9 bases from V and 0 bases from J, leaving 21 bases between. This CDR3 has 17 amino acids. The DNA of the CDR3 is TGTGCCAGCCTCTCCCACAATAGGCTGCTTAGCAATCAGCCCCAGCATTTT. Translated: CASLSHNRLLSNQPQHF.

This clonotype was seen repeatedly, ten times or more. The chain recombines TRBV6-5 with TRBJ2-7, with D perhaps matching TRBD1 (6 bases). Trimming shortened V by 6 bases and J by 0 bases, and 12 bases separated the two germline ends. Germline CDR1 and CDR2: MNHEY and SVGAGI. CDR3 length: 14 amino acids. CDR3: CASRGDRSSYEQYF. The CDR3 nucleotides read TGTGCCAGCAGAGGAGACAGGAGCTCCTACGAGCAGTACTTC.

This clonotype came up many times. V is TRBV12-3 or TRBV12-4 and J is TRBJ2-3; a possible D gene is TRBD2 (6 bases). This CDR3 is 15 amino acids long. V lost 2 bases to trimming and J lost 2 bases, with 11 bases between them. The CDR3 DNA reads TGTGCCAGCAGTTTACTCTGGGACTTCACAGATACGCAGTATTTT. Protein: CASSLLWDFTDTQYF.

Judged by abundance, this clonotype is medium-sized. This chain links TRBV5-8 with TRBJ2-1; 7 nucleotides align to TRBD1. Trimming at V came to 0 bases and at J to 8 bases, leaving 2 bases not matched to a gene. Germline V gene sequence: CDR1 SGHTS, CDR2 YDEGEE. The CDR3 contains 13 residues. CDR3 nucleotide sequence: TGTGCCAGCAGCTTGGACAGGGGCGATGAGCAGTTCTTC. Translation gives CASSLDRGDEQFF.

This clonotype was seen a handful of times. This chain connects TRBV2 to TRBJ1-5; D is undetermined. The V and J ends lost 5 bases and 3 bases respectively, with 5 bases between them. Germline CDR1 reads SNHLY; CDR2 reads FYNNEI. The CDR3 consists of 12 residues. CDR3 protein: CASSPSNQPQHF. CDR3 coding DNA: TGTGCCAGCAGTCCCTCCAATCAGCCCCAGCATTTT.

This clonotype was detected many times. The chain joins TRBV11-1 to TRBJ2-1; tentative D call: TRBD1 (5 bases). Trimming shortened V by 3 bases and J by 1 base, and 10 bases separated the two germline ends. Germline lookup yields CDR1 SGHAT and CDR2 FQDESV (reference sequence). CDR3 length equals 15 residues. The CDR3 region is CASSFTQGSYNEQFF. For the CDR3, the DNA is TGTGCCAGCAGCTTCACGCAGGGTTCCTACAATGAGCAGTTCTTC. Full variable domain (outside the CDR3, taken from reference TRBV11-1 and TRBJ2-1): EAEVAQSPRYKITEKSQAVAFWCDPISGHATLYWYRQILGQGPELLVQFQDESVVDDSQLPKDRFSAERLKGVDSTLKIQPAELGDSAMYLCASSFTQGSYNEQFFGPGTRLTVL.

This clonotype has a count of ten or more. Here the CDR3 reads CASSLALTSNQPQHF. The CDR3 nucleotides read TGTGCCAGCAGTTTGGCGCTAACTAGCAATCAGCCCCAGCATTTT. The chain has TRBV28 and TRBJ1-5; no clear D gene. Trimming took off 3 bases at V and 0 bases at J, with 9 bases between the two ends. Germline lookup yields CDR1 MDHEN and CDR2 SYDVKM. The CDR3 consists of 15 residues.

This clonotype came up a few times. The V and J genes are TRBV29-1 and TRBJ2-3, with 8 nucleotides matching TRBD1. In germline, CDR1 is SQVTM, CDR2 ANQGSEA. V lost 5 bases, J lost 2 bases, and 6 bases stayed unmatched. This CDR3 comprises 14 residues. The CDR3 is CSVQGAPITDTQYF. The CDR3 DNA reads as TGCAGCGTTCAGGGGGCCCCTATCACAGATACGCAGTATTTT.

This clonotype was counted ten times or more. The DNA of the CDR3 is TGTGCCAGCAGCTTAGGCGGGACTCATACAGATACGCAGTATTTT. Translated: CASSLGGTHTDTQYF. The V gene is TRBV7-7, the J gene TRBJ2-3, with D maybe TRBD2 (6 bases). Trimming left V 1 base short and J 3 bases short, with 11 bases between. Germline V gives CDR1 SSHAT, CDR2 FNYEAQ (reference sequence). The CDR3 covers 15 residues.

This clonotype was observed many times. This chain connects TRBV2 to TRBJ2-3, with D possibly TRBD2 on 6 matching bases. The V and J ends lost 9 bases and 3 bases respectively, with 10 bases between them. The CDR3 loop spans 12 amino acids. Looked up from germline, CDR1 is SNHLY and CDR2 is FYNNEI. The CDR3 spells CARAGRTDTQYF. The CDR3 nucleotides are TGTGCCAGAGCGGGCCGAACAGATACGCAGTATTTT.

This clonotype was found many times. The V call is TRBV7-2, the J call TRBJ1-2, with D uncertain. The germline V gene encodes CDR1 SGHTA and CDR2 FQGNSA. This CDR3 contains 16 residues. The V and J ends lost 1 base and 2 bases respectively, with 14 bases between them. The CDR3 bases are TGTGCCAGCAGCTTAGGAGGCCCCGCTTTCAACTATGGCTACACCTTC. As protein: CASSLGGPAFNYGYTF.

There are many counts of this clonotype. The CDR3 DNA is TGTGCCAGCATTGGAACAGTGGGTAATGAAAAACTGTTTTTT. Translated: CASIGTVGNEKLFF. This chain uses TRBV28 with TRBJ1-4; D remains ambiguous. This CDR3 region has 14 residues. Trimming removed 7 bases from V and 4 bases from J, with 13 bases in between. The germline CDR1 and CDR2 sequences are MDHEN and SYDVKM.

The chain joins TRBV10-3 to TRBJ2-3; D not resolved. Deletions cut 2 bases from V and 2 bases from J, with 11 bases between. This CDR3 comprises 15 residues. Germline V gene sequence: CDR1 ENHRY, CDR2 SYGVKD. The CDR3 DNA follows: TGTGCCATCAGTGAGACGGAGAACCCCACAGATACGCAGTATTTT. This codes for CAISETENPTDTQYF.

This clonotype has a count of ten or more. The rearrangement links TRBV2 to TRBJ1-1, with D perhaps TRBD1 (6 bases). Per germline, CDR1 SNHLY and CDR2 FYNNEI. V was cut by 2 bases and J by 4 bases, with 11 bases left in between. The CDR3 contains 14 residues. DNA for the CDR3: TGTGCCAGCAGTGAAACACAGGGTCGCACTGAAGCTTTCTTT. Protein product: CASSETQGRTEAFF.